A single sample is the source of the 8 T cell receptor beta chains below, sequenced in a study of CD8+ T cells in alopecia areata. It was cDNA, reverse transcribed from extracted RNA, that served as the sequencing template. Only in-frame clones appear in the TCRdb table, and some are missing; sequencing was by immunoSEQ multiplex PCR. Here the sample spans around 190,000 clones, around three fifths being singletons. The treatment here: oral pan-JAK inhibitor, 5-10 mg twice daily. Here the sequenced sample was CD4+ T cells sorted from blood, taken between weeks 47 and 50, from a patient treated with tofacitinib. The receptors shown here come from a human donor with alopecia areata.

This chain links TRBV30 with TRBJ1-2, with D unclear. The germline gives CDR1 GTSNPN, CDR2 SVGIG (reference sequence). The CDR3 length is 12 residues. Trimming removed 3 bases at V and 2 bases at J, with 7 bases between. CDR3 residues: CAWRTPNYGYTF. The CDR3 DNA is TGTGCCTGGAGAACCCCGAACTATGGCTACACCTTC.

The chain couples TRBV6-5 to TRBJ2-2; 7 bases map to TRBD1. Germline-derived CDR1 and CDR2 are MNHEY and SVGAGI. V lost 11 bases to trimming and J lost 1 base; unmatched junction nucleotides: 7. The CDR3 runs to 14 residues. As DNA, the CDR3 is TGTGCCGGCCGACAGGGCTTGAACACCGGGGAGCTGTTTTTT. Translated: CAGRQGLNTGELFF.

The chain couples TRBV4-1 to TRBJ1-6; a weak D match, TRBD1 (6 bases). The CDR3 is 17 amino acids. Germline loops: CDR1 MGHRA, CDR2 YSYEKL. Trimming cost V 0 bases and J 5 bases, with 14 bases left between them. CDR3 in amino acids: CASSQDRGGGNNSPLHF. DNA for the CDR3: TGCGCCAGCAGCCAAGATCGGGGAGGGGGGAATAATTCACCCCTCCACTTT.

With respect to this clone: Distinct nucleotide sequences in the sample also encode this CDR3. The V gene is TRBV29-1, the J gene TRBJ2-3; D remains ambiguous. The V end lost 4 bases, the J end lost 2 bases, and 4 bases lay between the germline ends. CDR3 length: 11 amino acids. Germline V lookup: CDR1 SQVTM, CDR2 ANQGSEA. CDR3 amino acids: CSVAPTDTQYF. The CDR3, as DNA: TGCAGCGTTGCACCCACAGATACGCAGTATTTT.

V is TRBV20-1 and J is TRBJ1-2; no reliable D call. The CDR3 is 11 residues long. Germline assignment: CDR1 DFQATT and CDR2 SNEGSKA (reference sequence). With 6 bases removed from V and 4 bases from J, the gap between germline ends came to 9 bases. As DNA, the CDR3 is TGCAGTGCCGCGGGCAGCTATGGCTACACCTTC. Translation gives CSAAGSYGYTF.

CDR3 region: CASSSGAGNTIYF. The CDR3 coding sequence is TGTGCCAGCAGCTCAGGGGCTGGAAACACCATATATTTT. This chain links TRBV9 with TRBJ1-3; perhaps TRBD1 as D (6 bases). This CDR3 is built from 13 residues. CDR1 and CDR2 (germline): SGDLS, YYNGEE. V was trimmed by 4 bases and J by 2 bases, leaving 7 bases between them.

The chain employs TRBV25-1 and TRBJ1-2, with 9 bases that match TRBD1. V dropped 6 bases and J dropped 8; count of bases not matched to a gene: 7. Germline CDR1 is MGHDK and CDR2 is SYGVNS. This CDR3 has 13 amino acids. This chain's CDR3 is CASRQHTGGGYTF. The CDR3 coding sequence is TGTGCCAGCAGGCAACACACAGGGGGCGGCTACACCTTC.

The V call is TRBV30, the J call TRBJ2-3; D is unclear. Looked up from germline, CDR1 is GTSNPN and CDR2 is SVGIG (reference sequence). Trimming cost V 0 bases and J 6 bases, with 7 bases left between them. CDR3 length equals 12 residues. CDR3 in DNA: TGTGCCTGGAGTGTACGAGCCGATACGCAGTATTTT. Protein product: CAWSVRADTQYF.